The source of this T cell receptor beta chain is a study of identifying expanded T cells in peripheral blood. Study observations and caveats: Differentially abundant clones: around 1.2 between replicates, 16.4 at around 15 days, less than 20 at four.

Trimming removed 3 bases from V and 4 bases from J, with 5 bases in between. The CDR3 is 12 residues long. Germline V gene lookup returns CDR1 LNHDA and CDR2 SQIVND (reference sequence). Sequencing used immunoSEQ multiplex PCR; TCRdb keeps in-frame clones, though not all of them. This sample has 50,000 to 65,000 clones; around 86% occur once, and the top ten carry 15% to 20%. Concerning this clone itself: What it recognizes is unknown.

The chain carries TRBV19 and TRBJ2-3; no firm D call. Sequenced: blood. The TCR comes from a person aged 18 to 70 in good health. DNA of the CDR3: TGTGCCAGTAGTATCTTCCCAGATACGCAGTATTTT. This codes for CASSIFPDTQYF.